This TCR beta chain was profiled in a study of monozygotic twins with inflammatory bowel disease. The CDR3 has 15 residues. Germline V CDR1 and CDR2: LGHDT, YNNKEL (reference sequence). TCRdb derives one entry per CDR3 protein from the 5' RACE reads, leaving out DNA. Its table records some 440,000 distinct CDR3 sequences. The J gene is TRBJ2-3, the V gene TRBV3-1; TCRdb's D call, TRBD1, is unchecked because there is no DNA. This receptor was identified in a human donor with ulcerative colitis or Crohn's disease, or a healthy co-twin of an affected twin (not recorded which). Sequenced sample: blood. CDR3 sequence: CASSRDRGTTDTQYF.